This T cell receptor (beta chain) was obtained from a study of cytomegalovirus exposure and HLA in healthy donors. This clone was counted once. Primers for the PCR totalled 60 Vbeta and 13 Jbeta. Libraries were prepared by immunoSEQ multiplex PCR; TCRdb keeps only in-frame clonotypes and omits some of them. Of 95,000 to 150,000 clones in the sample, around 82% were seen once. Trimming stripped 0 bases from V and 2 bases from J, with 7 bases between. The germline V gene encodes CDR1 MNHEY and CDR2 SMNVEV (reference sequence). The CDR3 is 15 amino acids. The gene calls are TRBV27 and TRBJ2-2, with no clear D. Sequenced sample: PBMCs. This receptor was taken from a woman in her thirties or forties in good health and CMV-seropositive. The DNA for the CDR3 is TGTGCCAGCAGTTTATCGTACAGTAACACCGGGGAGCTGTTTTTT. It is translated as CASSLSYSNTGELFF.